The 25 T cell receptor beta chains presented below share a single source sample, sequenced in a study of monozygotic twins with inflammatory bowel disease. TCRdb reprocessed the 5' RACE reads; each CDR3 protein has one entry and no DNA is given. Recorded for this sample: a few hundred thousand distinct CDR3 sequences. The specimen was blood. The source of these receptors is a human donor with ulcerative colitis or Crohn's disease, or a healthy co-twin of an affected twin (not recorded which).

V and J are TRBV12-3 or TRBV12-4 and TRBJ2-7. The CDR3 is 12 residues long. The CDR3 region is CASSMDQREQYF.

The chain is built from TRBV30 and TRBJ1-5. Looked up from germline, CDR1 is GTSNPN and CDR2 is SVGIG (reference sequence). The CDR3 is 15 amino acids. CDR3 region: CACASGRSSNQPQHF.

V usage is TRBV12-3 or TRBV12-4 and J usage is TRBJ2-4. This CDR3 spans 13 amino acids. The CDR3 reads CASRTQNRDIQYF.

CDR3: CASRPTSTGQPQHF. The rearrangement uses TRBV5-1 and TRBJ1-5. Germline assignment: CDR1 SGHRS and CDR2 YFSETQ. This CDR3 is 14 amino acids long.

The rearrangement links TRBV6-2 or TRBV6-3 to TRBJ1-1. The CDR3 extends over 15 amino acids. CDR1 is MNHEY and CDR2 is SVGEGT in the germline V gene. The CDR3 spells CASSYSSLGNTEAFF.

The chain is built from TRBV7-2 and TRBJ2-5. This CDR3 is 14 amino acids long. CDR1 is SGHTA and CDR2 is FQGNSA in the germline V gene. This chain's CDR3 is CASSLAGIKETQYF.

V usage is TRBV5-6 and J usage is TRBJ2-1; TCRdb outputs TRBD2, but without DNA this stays unchecked. Germline V CDR1 and CDR2: SGHDT, YYEEEE. This CDR3 comprises 12 residues. CDR3 sequence: CASKGEANEQFF. The full variable domain, completed using reference TRBV5-6 and TRBJ2-1, is DAGVTQSPTHLIKTRGQQVTLRCSPKSGHDTVSWYQQALGQGPQFIFQYYEEEERQRGNFPDRFSGHQFPNYSSELNVNALLLGDSALYLCASKGEANEQFFGPGTRLTVL.

The V and J genes are TRBV20-1 and TRBJ2-1; TCRdb picks TRBD1, but there is no DNA to check that call. Germline V gives CDR1 DFQATT, CDR2 SNEGSKA (reference sequence). This CDR3 region has 14 residues. This chain's CDR3 is CSASEGGIYNEQFF.

This chain connects TRBV7-7 to TRBJ1-5. Germline values: CDR1 SSHAT, CDR2 FNYEAQ (reference sequence). CDR3 length: 13 amino acids. The CDR3 here is CASSLALNQPQHF.

This sequence joins TRBV11-2 and TRBJ2-1. CDR3 size: 16 residues. Germline CDR1 reads SGHAT; CDR2 reads FQNNGV. CDR3 sequence: CASSHLKDPFYNEQFF.

The chain recombines TRBV20-1 with TRBJ1-5. The CDR3 has 16 residues. The V gene's germline CDR1 is DFQATT and CDR2 SNEGSKA (reference sequence). The CDR3 loop reads CSATLPGMAGNQPQHF.

This chain joins TRBV3-1 and TRBJ2-2; the TCRdb D gene call, TRBD2, has no DNA to confirm it. CDR1 is LGHDT, CDR2 YNNKEL, per germline (reference sequence). The CDR3 contains 17 residues. The CDR3: CASSQPLGLAGAGELFF.

The chain has TRBV18 and TRBJ2-1; absent DNA, TCRdb's TRBD2 call cannot be checked. The CDR3 sequence is 16 residues long. Germline-derived CDR1 and CDR2 are KGHSH and LQKENI. This CDR3 reads CASSSIAGGSLNEQFF.

The rearrangement joins TRBV6-5 to TRBJ1-6. The CDR3 length is 19 residues. CDR1 and CDR2 from the germline V gene are MNHEY and SVGAGI. CDR3 amino acids: CASSYSPYVRSSYNSPLHF.

The chain carries TRBV19 and TRBJ1-1; TCRdb designates TRBD1, a call that cannot be tested without DNA. The length of the CDR3 is 14 residues. Germline V gene sequence: CDR1 LNHDA, CDR2 SQIVND (reference sequence). The CDR3 sequence is CASSIGVGGREAFF.

The V and J genes are TRBV20-1 and TRBJ1-3; with no DNA, the TCRdb D assignment of TRBD1 cannot be verified. CDR1 and CDR2 (germline): DFQATT, SNEGSKA (reference sequence). This CDR3 region has 14 residues. This chain's CDR3 is CSALGQLSGNTIYF.

The chain recombines TRBV4-1 with TRBJ1-2; TCRdb gives TRBD1 as the D gene, but with no DNA this cannot be confirmed. The germline gives CDR1 MGHRA, CDR2 YSYEKL. The CDR3 runs 16 residues. CDR3 residues: CASSLHQGAFSYGYTF.

The chain is built from TRBV28 and TRBJ1-1; TCRdb lists TRBD1, though no DNA is available to test this call. Germline CDR1 reads MDHEN; CDR2 reads SYDVKM. The CDR3 runs to 13 residues. CDR3: CASSLQGTVEAFF.

This chain uses TRBV7-2 with TRBJ2-2; checking the TCRdb D call of TRBD2 is not possible without DNA. The CDR3 is made up of 14 amino acids. CDR1 and CDR2 from the germline V gene are SGHTA and FQGNSA. This CDR3 reads CASSPLAGFGELFF.

The V and J genes are TRBV20-1 and TRBJ1-6; TCRdb indicates TRBD1, and absent DNA this call remains unverified. Germline-derived CDR1 and CDR2 are DFQATT and SNEGSKA (reference sequence). The CDR3 runs to 15 residues. The CDR3 reads CSATRQGARGSPLHF.

The rearrangement joins TRBV19 to TRBJ1-1. CDR1 is LNHDA, CDR2 SQIVND, per germline (reference sequence). CDR3 length: 13 residues. This chain's CDR3 is CASSIDLGTEAFF. The entire variable domain, with the rest obtained from reference TRBV19 and TRBJ1-1, is as follows: DGGITQSPKYLFRKEGQNVTLSCEQNLNHDAMYWYRQDPGQGLRLIYYSQIVNDFQKGDIAEGYSVSREKKESFPLTVTSAQKNPTAFYLCASSIDLGTEAFFGQGTRLTVV.

The chain uses TRBV5-1 and TRBJ2-1. This CDR3 contains 16 residues. The germline V gene has CDR1 SGHRS and CDR2 YFSETQ. The CDR3: CASSSTPGSSYNEQFF.

The genes are TRBV14 and TRBJ2-1; TCRdb selects TRBD2, and the lack of DNA leaves this call unchecked. The CDR3 spans 13 residues. Per the germline V gene, CDR1 is SGHDN and CDR2 is FVKESK. The CDR3 protein is CASSRGRAGGQFF.

V is TRBV7-9 and J is TRBJ1-2. Germline V gene lookup returns CDR1 SEHNR and CDR2 FQNEAQ (reference sequence). The CDR3 loop spans 14 amino acids. CDR3 sequence reads: CASSLDMGYYGYTF.

V is TRBV9 and J is TRBJ2-7; TCRdb returns TRBD1, unconfirmable since there is no DNA. This CDR3 is built from 16 residues. Germline values: CDR1 SGDLS, CDR2 YYNGEE. CDR3 sequence: CASSKTGTGLSYEQYF.